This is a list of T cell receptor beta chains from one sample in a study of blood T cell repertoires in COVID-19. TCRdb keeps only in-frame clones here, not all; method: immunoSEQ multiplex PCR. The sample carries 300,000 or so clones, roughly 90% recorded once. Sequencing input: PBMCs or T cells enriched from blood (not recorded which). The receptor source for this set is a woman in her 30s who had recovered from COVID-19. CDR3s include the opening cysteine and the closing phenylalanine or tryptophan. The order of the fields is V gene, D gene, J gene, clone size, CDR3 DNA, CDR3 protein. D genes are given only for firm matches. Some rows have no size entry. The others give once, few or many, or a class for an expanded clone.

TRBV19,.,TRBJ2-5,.,TGTGCCAGTAGTATAGAGACTGGTCAGACCCAGTACTTC,CASSIETGQTQYF
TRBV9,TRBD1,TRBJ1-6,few,TGTGCCAGCAGCGTAGAGACAGGGCAGAATTCACCCCTCCACTTT,CASSVETGQNSPLHF
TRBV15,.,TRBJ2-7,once,TGTGCCACCAGCAGAGGTGTCGACGAGCAGTACTTC,CATSRGVDEQYF
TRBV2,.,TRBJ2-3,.,TGTGCCAGCAGTGCAGAAGCGGGCACAGATACGCAGTATTTT,CASSAEAGTDTQYF
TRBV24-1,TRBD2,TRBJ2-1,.,TGTGCCACCAGTGATTTGCCCAGCGGGGGCCACAATGAGCAGTTCTTC,CATSDLPSGGHNEQFF
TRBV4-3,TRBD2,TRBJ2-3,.,TGCGCCAGCAGCCTTAGCGGGGGGGCCGGCACAGATACGCAGTATTTT,CASSLSGGAGTDTQYF
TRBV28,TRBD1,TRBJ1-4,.,TGTGCCAGCAGGTCGTTCGGGACAGGGAATGAAAAACTGTTTTTT,CASRSFGTGNEKLFF
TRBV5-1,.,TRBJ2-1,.,TGCGCCAGCAGCTTGGTCGGCGGCAATGAGCAGTTCTTC,CASSLVGGNEQFF
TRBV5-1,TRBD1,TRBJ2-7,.,TGCGCCAGCAGCTTTTGGCAGAAGGGGGCCCACTCCTACGAGCAGTACTTC,CASSFWQKGAHSYEQYF
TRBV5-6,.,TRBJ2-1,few,TGTGCCAGCAGCTCCTGGGGCCGCTCCTACAATGAGCAGTTCTTC,CASSSWGRSYNEQFF
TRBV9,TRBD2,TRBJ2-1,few,TGTGCCAGCAGCGTAGAACGGGGGGGCCAGAATGAGCAGTTCTTC,CASSVERGGQNEQFF
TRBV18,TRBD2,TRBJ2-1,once,TGTGCCAGCTCACCACACGAACTAGCGGGGGATTACAATGAGCAGTTCTTC,CASSPHELAGDYNEQFF
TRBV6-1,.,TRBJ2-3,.,TGTGCCAGCAGTGAAGGGCCCCACACAGATACGCAGTATTTT,CASSEGPHTDTQYF
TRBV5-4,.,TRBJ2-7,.,TGTGCCAGCAGCTTGTACCGGGGCGAGCAGTACTTC,CASSLYRGEQYF
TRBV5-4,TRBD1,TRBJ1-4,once,TGTGCCAGCAGCCCAAACAGGGGAGGCGGTGAAAAACTGTTTTTT,CASSPNRGGGEKLFF
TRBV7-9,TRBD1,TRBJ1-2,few,TGTGCCAGCAGCCACGACGGGACAGGGCGAGATGGCTACACCTTC,CASSHDGTGRDGYTF
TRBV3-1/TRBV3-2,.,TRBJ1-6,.,TGTGCCAGCAGCCCTCAGCGGAATTCACCCCTCCACTTT,CASSPQRNSPLHF
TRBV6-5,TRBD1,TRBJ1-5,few,TGTGCCAGCAGTTATTCGACAGGGCATCAGCCCCAGCATTTT,CASSYSTGHQPQHF
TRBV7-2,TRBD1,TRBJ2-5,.,TGTGCCAGCAGCCGGTCAGGGGGCTGGGGGGAGACCCAGTACTTC,CASSRSGGWGETQYF
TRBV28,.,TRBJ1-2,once,TGTGCCAGCAGCGAGGTAGACAGAACTAACTATGGCTACACCTTC,CASSEVDRTNYGYTF
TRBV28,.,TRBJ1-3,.,TGTGCCAGCAGTTTGGGGCAGGACCACTCTGGAAACACCATATATTTT,CASSLGQDHSGNTIYF
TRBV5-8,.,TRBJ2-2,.,TGTGCCAGCAGCTTGGCTCCCGGGGAGCTGTTTTTT,CASSLAPGELFF